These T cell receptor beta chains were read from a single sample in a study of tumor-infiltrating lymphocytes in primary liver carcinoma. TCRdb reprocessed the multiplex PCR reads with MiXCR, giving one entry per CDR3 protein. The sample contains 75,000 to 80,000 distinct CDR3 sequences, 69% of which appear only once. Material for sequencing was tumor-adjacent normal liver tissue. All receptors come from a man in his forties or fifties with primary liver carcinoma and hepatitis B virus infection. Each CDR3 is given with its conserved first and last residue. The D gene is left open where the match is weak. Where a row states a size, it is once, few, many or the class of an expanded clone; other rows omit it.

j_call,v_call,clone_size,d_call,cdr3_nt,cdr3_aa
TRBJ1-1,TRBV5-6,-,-,TGTGCCAGCAGCGGAACGGTGAACATTGAAGCTTCCTTT,CASSGTVNIEASF
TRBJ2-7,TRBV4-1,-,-,TGCGCCAGCAGCCAGGGTTGGACAGAGGGCGACGAGCAGTACTTT,CASSQGWTEGDEQYF
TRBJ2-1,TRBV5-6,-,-,TGTGCCAGCAGCTCAAACCTACAGGGGCGGGGGTACAATGAGCAGTTCTTC,CASSSNLQGRGYNEQFF
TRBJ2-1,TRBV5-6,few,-,TGTACCAGCAGTTCGGGAAAGATCAATTCCTACAATGAGCAGTTCTTC,CTSSSGKINSYNEQFF
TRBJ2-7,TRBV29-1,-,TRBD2,TGCAACGTTGGTGCTTGCGGGAGCTACGAGCAGTACTTC,CNVGACGSYEQYF
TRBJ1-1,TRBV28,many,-,TGTGCCAGCAGTTTAAATGAAGCTTTCTTT,CASSLNEAFF
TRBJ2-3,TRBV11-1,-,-,TGTGCCAGCACCACCTTGACAGATACGCAGTATTTT,CASTTLTDTQYF
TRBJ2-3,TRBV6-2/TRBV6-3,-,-,TGTGCCAGCAGTTACTTCCCTCGGAGGCCTGGCACAGATACGCAGTATTTT,CASSYFPRRPGTDTQYF
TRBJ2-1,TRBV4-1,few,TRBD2,TGCGCCAGCAGCCAAGACCGAGGAGGGAGGGCCAGGGTTTGCAATGAGCAGTTCTTC,CASSQDRGGRARVCNEQFF
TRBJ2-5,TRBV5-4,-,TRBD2,TGTACCAGCAGCCTTTCCGGGACTAGCTTTGAGACCCAGTATTTC,CTSSLSGTSFETQYF